This T cell receptor (beta chain) was identified during a study of T-cell reconstitution after alpha-beta-depleted transplantation in children. The TCRbeta library was prepared with unique molecular identifiers. In TCRdb, the PCR reads were re-called with MiXCR into one record per CDR3 protein. The sample yields some 300,000 distinct CDR3 sequences, around a tenth seen once. This clonotype was observed many times. What it binds is not known. Notes on the study in general: There were some patients whose high TCRbeta diversity at day 60 came from surviving recipient T cells and thymic progenitors. Among T cells one year after transplant, newly produced cells accounted for most counts and diversity. Where alpha-beta T cells came from about two months after transplant was reportedly several hundred expanded graft clones.

This CDR3 region has 15 residues. V lost 4 bases and J 5 bases, leaving 17 bases between the germline ends. Per germline, CDR1 LGHDT and CDR2 YNNKEL (reference sequence). Specimen: PBMCs, collected before TCRalphabeta/CD19-depleted stem cell transplant. The clonotype originates from a boy in the first two years of life with acute myeloid leukemia, due to receive a stem cell transplant. V usage is TRBV3-1 and J usage is TRBJ2-5; D may be TRBD2 (5 bases). CDR3 residues: CASSRAAGTLETQYF. The CDR3 region has the DNA TGTGCCAGCAGCCGGGCGGCGGGTACGCTGGAGACCCAGTACTTC.